This record looks at one T cell receptor beta chain sequence and its context. Per the germline V gene, CDR1 is MNHEY and CDR2 is SVGAGI. The junction had 7 bases not matched to a gene; V was cut back by 6 bases and J by 5 bases. The CDR3 covers 14 residues. Original data processing: Nucleated cell counts were estimated from reference gene primer amplification. Libraries were prepared by immunoSEQ multiplex PCR; TCRdb keeps only in-frame clonotypes and omits some of them. V and J calls and clone size follow that table, whereas D and trimming were derived from the DNA. The sample lists a few hundred thousand clones, more than 75% occurring once. This entry is derived from a study of blood T cell repertoires in COVID-19. For the study at large: Sites in the United States, Italy and Spain provided acute and convalescent COVID-19 samples.

The rearrangement links TRBV6-5 to TRBJ1-5, with 7 positions matching TRBD1. This TCR was recovered from a man aged 50-59 years with active or convalescent COVID-19. The sample consisted of peripheral blood. CDR3 sequence (DNA): TGTGCCAGCAGCTATGACAGGGTTCATCAGCCCCAGCATTTT. This codes for CASSYDRVHQPQHF.